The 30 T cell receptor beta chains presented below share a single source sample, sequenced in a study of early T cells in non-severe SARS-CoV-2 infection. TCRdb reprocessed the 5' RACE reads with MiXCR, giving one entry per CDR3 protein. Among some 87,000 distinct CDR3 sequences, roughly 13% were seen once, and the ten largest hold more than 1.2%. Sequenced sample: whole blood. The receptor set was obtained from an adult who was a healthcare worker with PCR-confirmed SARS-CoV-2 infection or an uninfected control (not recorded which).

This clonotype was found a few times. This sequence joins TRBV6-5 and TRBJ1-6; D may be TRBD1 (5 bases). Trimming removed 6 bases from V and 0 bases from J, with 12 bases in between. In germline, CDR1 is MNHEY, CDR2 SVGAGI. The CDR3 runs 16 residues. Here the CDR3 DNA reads TGTGCCAGCAGCACGGGACTGACCTCCTATAATTCACCCCTCCACTTT. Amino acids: CASSTGLTSYNSPLHF.

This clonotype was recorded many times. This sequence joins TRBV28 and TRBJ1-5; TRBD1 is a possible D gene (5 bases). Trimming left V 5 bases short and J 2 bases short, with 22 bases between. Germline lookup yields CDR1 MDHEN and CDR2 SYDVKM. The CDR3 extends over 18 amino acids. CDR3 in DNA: TGTGCCAGCAGTCCTCGGACATACGATAGTCCTGGCAATCAGCCCCAGCATTTT. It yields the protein CASSPRTYDSPGNQPQHF.

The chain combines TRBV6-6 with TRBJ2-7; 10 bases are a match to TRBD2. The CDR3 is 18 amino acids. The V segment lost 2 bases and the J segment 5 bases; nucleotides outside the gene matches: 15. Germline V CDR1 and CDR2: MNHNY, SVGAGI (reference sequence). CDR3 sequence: CASSYVGAGGRFPNEQYF. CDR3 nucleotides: TGTGCCAGCAGTTACGTCGGAGCGGGGGGGCGTTTCCCAAACGAGCAGTACTTC.

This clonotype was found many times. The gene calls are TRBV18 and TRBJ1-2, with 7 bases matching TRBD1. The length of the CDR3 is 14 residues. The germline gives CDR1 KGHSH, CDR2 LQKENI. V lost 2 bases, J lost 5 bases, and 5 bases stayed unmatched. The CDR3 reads CASSPGGTAYGYTF. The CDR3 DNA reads TGTGCCAGCTCACCAGGTGGGACAGCTTATGGCTACACCTTC.

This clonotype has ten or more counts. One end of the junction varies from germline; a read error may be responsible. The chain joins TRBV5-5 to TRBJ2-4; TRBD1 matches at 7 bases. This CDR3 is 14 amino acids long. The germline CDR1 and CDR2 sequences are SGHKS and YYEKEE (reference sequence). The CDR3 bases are TGTGCCAGCAGCATCCCAGGACAGGAGGAAGTTGGGAACTTC. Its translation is CASSIPGQEEVGNF.

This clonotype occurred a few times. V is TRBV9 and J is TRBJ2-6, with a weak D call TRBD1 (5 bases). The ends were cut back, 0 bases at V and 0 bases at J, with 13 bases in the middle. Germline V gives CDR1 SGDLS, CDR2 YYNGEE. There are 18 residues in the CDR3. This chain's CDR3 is CASSVARASFSGANVLTF. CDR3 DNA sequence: TGTGCCAGCAGCGTAGCCAGGGCCTCATTCTCTGGGGCCAACGTCCTGACTTTC.

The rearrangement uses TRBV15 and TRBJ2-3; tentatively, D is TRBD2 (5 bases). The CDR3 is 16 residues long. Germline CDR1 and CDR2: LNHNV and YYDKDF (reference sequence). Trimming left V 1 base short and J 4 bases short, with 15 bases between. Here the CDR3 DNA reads TGTGCCACCAGCAGAGCTAGCCTAATCCACCCAGATACGCAGTATTTT. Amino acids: CATSRASLIHPDTQYF.

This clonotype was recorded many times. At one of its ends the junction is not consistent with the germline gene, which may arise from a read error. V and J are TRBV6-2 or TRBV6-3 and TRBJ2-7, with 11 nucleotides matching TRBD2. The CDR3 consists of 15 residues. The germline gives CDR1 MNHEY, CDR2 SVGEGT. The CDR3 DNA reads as TGTGCCAGCGGCCTAGCGGGGGGCCCGTCCTCCGAGCAGTACTTC. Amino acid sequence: CASGLAGGPSSEQYF.

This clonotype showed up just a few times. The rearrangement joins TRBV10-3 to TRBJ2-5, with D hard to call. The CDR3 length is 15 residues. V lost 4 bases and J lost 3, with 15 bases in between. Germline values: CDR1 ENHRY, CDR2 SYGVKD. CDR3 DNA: TGTGCCATCAGTGGGGCAGGCTCTGTTAAAGAGACCCAGTACTTC. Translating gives CAISGAGSVKETQYF.

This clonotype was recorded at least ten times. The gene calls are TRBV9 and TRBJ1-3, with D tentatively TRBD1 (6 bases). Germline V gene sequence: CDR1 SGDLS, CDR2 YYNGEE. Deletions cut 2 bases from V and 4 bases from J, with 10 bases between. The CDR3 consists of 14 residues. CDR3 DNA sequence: TGTGCCAGCAGCGTTGGGACATCCGGAAACACCATATATTTT. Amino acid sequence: CASSVGTSGNTIYF.

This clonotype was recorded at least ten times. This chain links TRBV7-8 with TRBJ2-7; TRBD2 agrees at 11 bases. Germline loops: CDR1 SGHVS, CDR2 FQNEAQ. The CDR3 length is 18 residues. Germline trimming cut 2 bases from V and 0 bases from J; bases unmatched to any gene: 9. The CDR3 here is CASSLRTSGGRSSYEQYF. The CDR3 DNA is TGTGCCAGCAGCTTACGTACTAGCGGGGGCCGGAGCTCCTACGAGCAGTACTTC.

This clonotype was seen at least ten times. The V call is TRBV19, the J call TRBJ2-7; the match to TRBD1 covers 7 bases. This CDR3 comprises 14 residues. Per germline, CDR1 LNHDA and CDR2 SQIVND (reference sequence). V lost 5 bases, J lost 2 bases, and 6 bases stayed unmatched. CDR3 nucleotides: TGTGCCAGTAGTCGAGACAGGGTGGCCTACGAGCAGTACTTC. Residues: CASSRDRVAYEQYF.

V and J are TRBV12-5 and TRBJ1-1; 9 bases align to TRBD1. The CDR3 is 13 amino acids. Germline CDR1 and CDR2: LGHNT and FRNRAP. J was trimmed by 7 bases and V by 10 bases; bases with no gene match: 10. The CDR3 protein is CATWDRVSGEAFF. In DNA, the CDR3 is TGTGCTACATGGGACAGGGTGAGTGGTGAAGCTTTCTTT.

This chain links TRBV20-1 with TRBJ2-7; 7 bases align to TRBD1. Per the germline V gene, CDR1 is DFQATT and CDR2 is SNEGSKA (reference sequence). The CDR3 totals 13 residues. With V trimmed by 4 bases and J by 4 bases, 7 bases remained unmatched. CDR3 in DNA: TGCAGTGCTAAGACAGGGATACGGTACGAGCAGTACTTC. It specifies CSAKTGIRYEQYF.

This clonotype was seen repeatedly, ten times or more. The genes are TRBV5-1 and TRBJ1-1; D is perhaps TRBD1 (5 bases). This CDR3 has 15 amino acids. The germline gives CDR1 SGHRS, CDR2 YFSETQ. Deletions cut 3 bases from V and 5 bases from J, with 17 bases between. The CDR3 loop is CASSYIRDGFTEAFF. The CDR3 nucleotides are TGCGCCAGCAGCTATATAAGGGACGGCTTTACTGAAGCTTTCTTT.

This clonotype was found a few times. CDR3 sequence (DNA): TGCGCCAGCAGCTTGTTAGGGCCTGAGCAGTTCTTC. Amino acids: CASSLLGPEQFF. The chain employs TRBV5-1 and TRBJ2-1, with unresolved D. With 1 base removed from V and 9 bases from J, the gap between germline ends came to 8 bases. The CDR3 has 12 residues. Germline-derived CDR1 and CDR2 are SGHRS and YFSETQ. The whole variable domain, filled in from reference TRBV5-1 and TRBJ2-1, reads KAGVTQTPRYLIKTRGQQVTLSCSPISGHRSVSWYQQTPGQGLQFLFEYFSETQRNKGNFPGRFSGRQFSNSRSEMNVSTLELGDSALYLCASSLLGPEQFFGPGTRLTVL.

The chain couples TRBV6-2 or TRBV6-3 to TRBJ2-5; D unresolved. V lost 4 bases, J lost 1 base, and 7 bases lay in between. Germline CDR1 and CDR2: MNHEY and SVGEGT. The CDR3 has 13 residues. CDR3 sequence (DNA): TGTGCCAGCAGTTCGTGGGGCCAAGAGACCCAGTACTTC. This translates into CASSSWGQETQYF.

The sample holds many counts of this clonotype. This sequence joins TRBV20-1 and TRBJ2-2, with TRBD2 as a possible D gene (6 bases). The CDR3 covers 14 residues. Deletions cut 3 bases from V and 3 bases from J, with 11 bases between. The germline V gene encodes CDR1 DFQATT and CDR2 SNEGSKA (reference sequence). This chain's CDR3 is CSARGDSHTGELFF. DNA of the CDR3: TGCAGTGCTAGGGGGGACTCGCACACCGGGGAGCTGTTTTTT.

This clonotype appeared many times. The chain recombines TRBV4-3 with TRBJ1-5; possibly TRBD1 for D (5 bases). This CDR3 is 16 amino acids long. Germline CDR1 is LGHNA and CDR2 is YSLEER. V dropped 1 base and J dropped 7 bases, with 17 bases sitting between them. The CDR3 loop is CASSQAIGGGGQPQHF. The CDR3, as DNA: TGCGCCAGCAGCCAAGCAATTGGGGGTGGAGGACAGCCCCAGCATTTT.

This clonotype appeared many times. DNA for the CDR3: TGTGCCAGCATCCTACAGGGGGGAGTCACAGATACGCAGTATTTT. It encodes CASILQGGVTDTQYF. The chain carries TRBV11-2 and TRBJ2-3; 8 nucleotides align to TRBD1. Germline assignment: CDR1 SGHAT and CDR2 FQNNGV. J was trimmed by 2 bases and V by 7 bases; bases with no gene match: 8. CDR3 length equals 15 residues.

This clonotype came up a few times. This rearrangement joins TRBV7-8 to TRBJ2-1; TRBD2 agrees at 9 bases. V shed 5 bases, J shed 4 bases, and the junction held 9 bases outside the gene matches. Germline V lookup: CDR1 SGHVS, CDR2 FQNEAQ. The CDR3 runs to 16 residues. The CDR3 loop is CASSPLRLADYNEQFF. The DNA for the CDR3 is TGTGCCAGCAGCCCCCTACGACTAGCGGATTACAATGAGCAGTTCTTC.

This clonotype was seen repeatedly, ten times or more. The CDR3 sequence: CASSEPWGQGRNEQYF. The CDR3 bases are TGTGCCAGCAGTGAGCCATGGGGACAGGGGAGGAACGAGCAGTACTTC. The chain joins TRBV2 to TRBJ2-7; TRBD1 matches 10 bases. CDR1 and CDR2 (germline): SNHLY, FYNNEI. The CDR3 sequence is 16 residues long. Trimming cost V 3 bases and J 5 bases; bases outside gene matches: 10.

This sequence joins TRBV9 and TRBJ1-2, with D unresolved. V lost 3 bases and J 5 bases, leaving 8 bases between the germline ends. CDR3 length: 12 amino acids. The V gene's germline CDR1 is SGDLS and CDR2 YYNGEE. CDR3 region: CASSAQPYGYTF. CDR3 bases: TGTGCCAGCAGCGCACAGCCTTATGGCTACACCTTC.

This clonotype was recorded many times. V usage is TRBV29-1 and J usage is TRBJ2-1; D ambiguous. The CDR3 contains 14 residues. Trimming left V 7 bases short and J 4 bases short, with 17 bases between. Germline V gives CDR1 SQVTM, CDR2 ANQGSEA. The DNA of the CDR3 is TGCAGCGGGGTCGGCGCCGAACTATACAATGAGCAGTTCTTC. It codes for CSGVGAELYNEQFF.

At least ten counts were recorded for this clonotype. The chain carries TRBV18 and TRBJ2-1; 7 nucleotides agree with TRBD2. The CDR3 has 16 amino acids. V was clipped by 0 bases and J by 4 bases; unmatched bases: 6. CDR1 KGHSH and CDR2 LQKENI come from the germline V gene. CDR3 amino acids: CASSPPRAGVYNEQFF. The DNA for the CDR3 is TGTGCCAGCTCACCACCGAGGGCGGGGGTGTACAATGAGCAGTTCTTC.

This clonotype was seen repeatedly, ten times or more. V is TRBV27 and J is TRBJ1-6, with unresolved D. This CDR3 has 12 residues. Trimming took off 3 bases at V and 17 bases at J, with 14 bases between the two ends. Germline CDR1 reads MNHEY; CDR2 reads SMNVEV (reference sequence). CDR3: CASSFGPNWIHF. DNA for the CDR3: TGTGCCAGCAGTTTCGGACCCAACTGGATCCACTTT.

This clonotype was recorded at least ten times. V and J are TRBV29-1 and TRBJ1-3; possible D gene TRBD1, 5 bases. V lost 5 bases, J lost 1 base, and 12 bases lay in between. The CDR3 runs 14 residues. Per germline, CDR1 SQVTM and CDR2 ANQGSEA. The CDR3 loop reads CSVLGDLSGNTIYF. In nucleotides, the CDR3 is TGCAGCGTTTTGGGGGATTTGTCTGGAAACACCATATATTTT.

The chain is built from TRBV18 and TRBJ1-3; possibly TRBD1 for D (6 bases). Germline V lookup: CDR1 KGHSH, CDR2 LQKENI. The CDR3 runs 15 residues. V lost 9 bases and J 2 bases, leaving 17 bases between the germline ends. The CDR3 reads CASQSTGFAGNTIYF. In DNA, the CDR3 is TGTGCCAGTCAATCTACAGGGTTCGCTGGAAACACCATATATTTT.

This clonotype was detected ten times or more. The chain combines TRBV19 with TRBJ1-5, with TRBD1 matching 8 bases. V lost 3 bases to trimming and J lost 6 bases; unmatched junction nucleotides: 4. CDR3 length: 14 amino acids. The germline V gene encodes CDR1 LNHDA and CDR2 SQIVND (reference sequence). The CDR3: CASSISGGGQPQHF. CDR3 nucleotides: TGTGCCAGTAGTATTTCAGGGGGCGGTCAGCCCCAGCATTTT.

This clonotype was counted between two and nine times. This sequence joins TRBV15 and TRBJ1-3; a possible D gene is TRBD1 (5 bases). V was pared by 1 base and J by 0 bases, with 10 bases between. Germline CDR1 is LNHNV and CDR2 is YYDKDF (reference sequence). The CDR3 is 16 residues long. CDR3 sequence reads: CATSRGGRSSGNTIYF. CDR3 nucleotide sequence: TGTGCCACCAGCAGAGGGGGCAGGAGCTCTGGAAACACCATATATTTT.